Sequencing of this TCR beta chain was carried out in a study of OX40 agonist ivuxolimab in advanced cancers. About the research overall: Ivuxolimab, an antibody that agonizes OX40 (CD134), was administered to the patients. Study findings and constraints: Some patients who did not respond also had low normalized T-cell clonal expansion. Clonal expansion from baseline to week 6 occurred in both CD4+ and CD8+ T cells. Antigen specificity of clonally expanded peripheral T cells was not established.

As for this clone: Its target is unknown.

The table came from immunoSEQ multiplex PCR; TCRdb's copy has only in-frame clones and leaves some out. The sample lists around 50,000 clones, about 90% occurring once. This sequence was found in an adult with an advanced solid tumor such as melanoma, head and neck, liver or kidney cancer. The sequenced sample was CD4+ or CD8+ T cells sorted from blood, obtained in a trial of the OX40 agonist ivuxolimab.

The CDR3 here is CASSLALAGYEQFF. CDR3 sequence (DNA): TGCGCCAGCAGCTTGGCTCTAGCTGGCTATGAGCAGTTCTTC. The V gene is TRBV5-1, the J gene TRBJ2-1; D might be TRBD2 (5 bases). The CDR3 spans 14 residues. Trimming removed 0 bases at V and 8 bases at J, with 12 bases between. CDR1 and CDR2 (germline): SGHRS, YFSETQ.